This TCR beta chain was retrieved from a study of T cells after yellow fever vaccination. The CDR3 consists of 13 residues. J lost 7 bases, V lost 7 bases, and 8 bases had no gene match. CDR1 and CDR2 from the germline V gene are SNHLY and FYNNEI. TCRdb reanalysed the 5' RACE reads using MiXCR and keeps one entry per CDR3 protein. The sample yields more than 300,000 distinct CDR3 sequences, about 10% seen once. This clonotype has only a few counts. The chain has TRBV2 and TRBJ1-2; 8 bases map to TRBD1. The clonotype comes from a man between 18 and 29 years old who received the YFV17D yellow fever vaccine. The sequences come from CD4+ T cells sorted from PBMCs, collected 45 days after the yellow fever booster vaccination. The CDR3 DNA reads TGTGCCAGCATTCCGGGACAGGCCCTTGGCTACACCTTC. Protein sequence: CASIPGQALGYTF.